A single TCR beta chain is shown here with its context. The target of this receptor is not known. Qualities for individual bases were not recorded, and no much larger clone is one base off. The data stem from a study of blood T cells in healthy people across ages (dated by TCRdb to 2013 to 2016). Background on the whole study: In model experiments, roughly one uniquely barcoded TCR beta cDNA molecule per two T cells was captured by template switching. To track age-related changes in TCR beta repertoire diversity, the study relied on deep sequencing normalized with unique cDNA molecular identifiers. Using the same blood draw, the study looked at two additional independent replicas of 1 million unique cDNA reads for two donors, one aged 18 to 30 and the other aged 80 or older. Donors were grouped into four age groups: young (average approximately 15 years), middle-aged (under 40), aged (around 60) and long-lived (about 82). To avoid experimental bias, donors of different ages were spread randomly across the sequencing lanes. Overall results and qualifications from the work: Observed TCR beta diversity per million T cells fell roughly linearly with age, and a significant reduction was already apparent by age around 40. Because the CMV infection status of the donors was unknown, age-related changes in expanded clonotypes may potentially have been confounded. The long-lived group showed more naive CD4+ T cells, fewer expanded clones and increased TCR diversity than the aged group, suggesting age selection. Estimates of total diversity from one million sequenced T cells were regarded as lower bounds and underestimates. Since profiling was done on bulk unsorted PBMCs, naive and antigen-experienced compartments could not be conclusively compared. Observed TCR beta diversity correlated strongly with the percentage of naive T cells measured by flow cytometry.

Library prep was done by 5' RACE. The listed sequencing device is Illumina HiSeq 2500. A second PCR of about 6 to 12 cycles was run with a J-beta primer mix and a sample-barcoded 5' primer. Each TCR beta cDNA molecule received a unique molecular identifier from a template-switch 5' adaptor carrying 12 random nucleotides. Each sample yielded at least 3 million CDR3-containing paired-end reads. First-strand cDNA synthesis was performed from all RNA using the Mint cDNA synthesis kit, with priming by a TRBC-specific oligonucleotide. All cDNA was treated with uracil-DNA glycosylase and then went through a first 18-cycle PCR with the universal primers M1SS and BC2_uni_R. In the authors' own workflow: Normalization of each sample was performed by random selection of 1 million high-quality reads, each carrying a distinct molecular identifier. Reads sharing molecular identifiers were discarded rather than binned into consensus sequences. CDR3 identification, clonotype clustering and error correction used MiTCR with a Q25 quality threshold and the strictest error-elimination algorithm. Lower-bound total TCR beta diversity was estimated with a nonparametric unseen species model using Euler transformation. Through fastp at Q25 and MiXCR, TCRdb rebuilt clones from the public reads, retaining in-frame beta chains. Under each unique CDR3 protein, matching rows form one entry showing the most common genes and DNA. The V and J calls reflect TCRdb's pipeline rather than the authors' work. Present in this sample are about 970,000 distinct CDR3 sequences, about 51% of which were seen just once. The ten top clones hold 20% to 25% of the sample.

The donors were roughly 40 Caucasian individuals from Russia, aged roughly 6 to 95 years, who were systemically healthy. Roughly 10 milliliters of peripheral blood were drawn from each donor into EDTA-treated Vacutainer tubes. Ficoll-Paque density-gradient centrifugation was used to isolate PBMCs, with at least 7 million obtained per sample. Total RNA was extracted from PBMCs with Trizol reagent, with at least 6 micrograms obtained per sample. For every donor, an aliquot of PBMCs went through flow cytometry to measure the percentages of naive CD45RAhigh/CD27high T cells. In the germline V gene, CDR1 corresponds to MDHEN and CDR2 to SYDVKM. Measured from the cysteine to the phenylalanine, the CDR3 is 15 residues long. The CDR3 DNA has 45 bases and is translated from base 1. Unmatched junction bases come to 11, with V trimmed by 8 bases and J by 8 bases.

The rearrangement combines TRBV28 with TRBJ2-1; TRBD2 fits 11 bases in the junction. The material sequenced was blood. The receptor comes from a woman aged 55-70 years in good health. The CDR3 protein sequence reads: CASYSGRAIFDEQFF. The nucleotide sequence reads as follows: TGTGCCAGCTATAGCGGGAGGGCAATTTTCGATGAGCAGTTCTTC.